A single sample is the source of the 14 T cell receptor beta chains below, sequenced in a study of blood T cells in healthy people across ages. With a J-beta primer mix and a sample-barcoded 5' primer, a second PCR ran roughly 6 to 11 cycles. TCRdb redid the calling of the 5' RACE reads with MiXCR, one entry per CDR3 protein. In the table there are about 1 million distinct CDR3 sequences, 40% to 50% of which are singletons. What was sequenced was blood. These receptor sequences come from a woman aged 60-70 years in good health.

The chain joins TRBV23-1 to TRBJ2-7; TRBD1 or TRBD2 may be the D gene (5 bases each). TRBV23-1 is classed as an ORF, of uncertain function. V shed 0 bases and J shed 10 bases, with 13 bases lying between them. This CDR3 has 13 amino acids. CDR3: CASSQSRGTEQYF. The CDR3 DNA follows: TGCGCCAGCAGTCAATCGAGGGGAACCGAACAGTACTTC.

This sequence joins TRBV28 and TRBJ2-5; D may be TRBD2 (6 bases). V lost 1 base, J lost 11 bases, and 23 bases lay in between. Germline V gives CDR1 MDHEN, CDR2 SYDVKM. The CDR3 spans 16 residues. CDR3 bases: TGTGCCAGCAGTTTATCGCGCGGGGCCCTCTACAATGAGCAGTACTTC. Translating gives CASSLSRGALYNEQYF.

This clonotype has only a few counts. The chain employs TRBV28 and TRBJ2-3; a possible D gene is TRBD2 (6 bases). The CDR3 consists of 14 residues. The germline V gene has CDR1 MDHEN and CDR2 SYDVKM. Deletions cut 8 bases from V and 0 bases from J, with 12 bases between. CDR3 sequence reads: CASRAEGSTDTQYF. The CDR3 DNA follows: TGTGCCAGCCGGGCGGAGGGAAGCACAGATACGCAGTATTTT.

The V and J genes are TRBV5-1 and TRBJ2-7; the D call may be TRBD1 or TRBD2 (6 bases each). The ends were cut back, 4 bases at V and 4 bases at J, with 18 bases in the middle. CDR1 is SGHRS and CDR2 is YFSETQ in the germline V gene. This CDR3 region has 15 residues. CDR3: CASSLTRPGAYEQYF. CDR3 DNA sequence: TGCGCCAGCAGCCTAACCCGCCCGGGGGCTTACGAGCAGTACTTC.

This clonotype was observed a handful of times. This chain links TRBV20-1 with TRBJ2-1; no firm D call. The V end lost 4 bases, the J end lost 5 bases, and 15 bases lay between the germline ends. The germline CDR1 and CDR2 sequences are DFQATT and SNEGSKA (reference sequence). The CDR3 totals 14 residues. This chain's CDR3 is CSAKSVGSHNEQFF. The CDR3 region has the DNA TGCAGTGCTAAGTCTGTGGGGTCTCACAATGAGCAGTTCTTC.

The chain employs TRBV28 and TRBJ2-5; 9 positions match TRBD1. The CDR3 sequence is 14 residues long. The ends lost 6 bases at V and 4 bases at J; junction bases unmatched: 6. Germline CDR1 is MDHEN and CDR2 is SYDVKM. The CDR3 here is CASSDRGSGETQYF. The CDR3, as DNA: TGTGCCAGCAGCGACAGGGGGAGTGGAGAGACCCAGTACTTC.

This chain uses TRBV9 with TRBJ2-5; a possible D gene is TRBD2 (6 bases). The CDR3 covers 14 residues. Trimming left V 0 bases short and J 5 bases short, with 11 bases between. The V gene's germline CDR1 is SGDLS and CDR2 YYNGEE. CDR3 region: CASSVDTGSETQYF. CDR3 sequence (DNA): TGTGCCAGCAGCGTAGATACCGGGAGCGAGACCCAGTACTTC.

The chain uses TRBV24-1 and TRBJ2-7, with 10 bases matching TRBD1. The better agreement between TRBJ2-5 and the DNA end casts doubt on the J call. Per the germline V gene, CDR1 is KGHDR and CDR2 is SFDVKD. This CDR3 region has 16 residues. In DNA, the CDR3 is TGTGCCACCAGTGTGGTGACAGGGGGCAGAACGGAGACCCAGTACTTC. Translation gives CATSVVTGGRTETQYF.

CDR3 bases: TGCGCCAGCAGCCGTAGACTAGCGGGAGATTCCGAGCAGTACTTC. Protein: CASSRRLAGDSEQYF. The chain carries TRBV4-1 and TRBJ2-5; 12 bases are shared with TRBD2. The J call may be wrong; the DNA end is better matched by TRBJ2-7. The CDR3 loop spans 15 amino acids. CDR1 and CDR2 from the germline V gene are MGHRA and YSYEKL.

V is TRBV15 and J is TRBJ2-1; 7 bases are shared with TRBD2. Germline CDR1 LNHNV, CDR2 YYDKDF (reference sequence). Trimming at V came to 0 bases and at J to 0 bases, leaving 2 bases not matched to a gene. The CDR3 has 16 amino acids. In nucleotides, the CDR3 is TGTGCCACCAGCAGAGATCTAGCGGTCTCCTACAATGAGCAGTTCTTC. This translates into CATSRDLAVSYNEQFF. The variable domain in full, with the rest retrieved from reference TRBV15 and TRBJ2-1, is DAMVIQNPRYQVTQFGKPVTLSCSQTLNHNVMYWYQQKSSQAPKLLFHYYDKDFNNEADTPDNFQSRRPNTSFCFLDIRSPGLGDTAMYLCATSRDLAVSYNEQFFGPGTRLTVL.

This clonotype appeared a few times. The chain links TRBV4-1 to TRBJ2-7; 7 bases line up with TRBD1. CDR1 is MGHRA and CDR2 is YSYEKL in the germline V gene. The CDR3 covers 14 residues. The V gene end was trimmed by 2 bases and the J gene end by 6 bases; junction bases not matched to a gene: 7. In nucleotides, the CDR3 is TGCGCCAGCAGCCAAAACAGGGGCCCCATCGAGCAGTACTTC. It is translated as CASSQNRGPIEQYF.

This clonotype was found a few times. The CDR3 loop is CASSYNRKDTQYF. In DNA form, the CDR3 reads TGTGCCAGCAGTTACAACCGGAAAGATACGCAGTATTTT. The chain links TRBV6-5 to TRBJ2-3, with D hard to call. This CDR3 region has 13 residues. Germline CDR1 is MNHEY and CDR2 is SVGAGI. The ends were cut back, 2 bases at V and 5 bases at J, with 8 bases in the middle.

CDR3 region: CASSDSGRSRETQYF. The DNA for the CDR3 is TGTGCCAGCAGCGACTCCGGGCGGTCTCGAGAGACCCAGTACTTC. This chain links TRBV9 with TRBJ2-5; D gene ambiguous. Germline V CDR1 and CDR2: SGDLS, YYNGEE. The CDR3 spans 15 residues. V was clipped by 3 bases and J by 4 bases, with 16 bases between them.

Points on this clonotype: A much larger clone lies one base from this, so it may be a read error. The gene calls are TRBV2 and TRBJ2-1; 7 bases align to TRBD2. Germline CDR1 SNHLY, CDR2 FYNNEI. This CDR3 has 15 residues. V lost 9 bases and J lost 7; bases outside the gene matches: 15. CDR3 sequence: CASVTGGRKVNEQFF. DNA of the CDR3: TGTGCCAGTGTCACTGGCGGGAGAAAAGTAAATGAGCAGTTCTTC.